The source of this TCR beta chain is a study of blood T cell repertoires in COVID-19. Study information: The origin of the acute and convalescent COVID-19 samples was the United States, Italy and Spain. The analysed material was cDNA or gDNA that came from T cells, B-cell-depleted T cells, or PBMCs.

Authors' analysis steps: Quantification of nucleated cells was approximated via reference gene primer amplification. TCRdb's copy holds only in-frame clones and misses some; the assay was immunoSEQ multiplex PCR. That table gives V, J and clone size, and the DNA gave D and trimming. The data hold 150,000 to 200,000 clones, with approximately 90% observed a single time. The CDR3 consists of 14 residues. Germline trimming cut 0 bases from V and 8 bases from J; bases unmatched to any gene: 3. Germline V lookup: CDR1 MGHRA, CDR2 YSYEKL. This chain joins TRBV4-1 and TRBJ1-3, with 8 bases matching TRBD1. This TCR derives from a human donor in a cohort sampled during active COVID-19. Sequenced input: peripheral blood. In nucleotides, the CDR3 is TGCGCCAGCAGCCAAGAGGACAGGGCTGACACCATATATTTT. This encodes CASSQEDRADTIYF.